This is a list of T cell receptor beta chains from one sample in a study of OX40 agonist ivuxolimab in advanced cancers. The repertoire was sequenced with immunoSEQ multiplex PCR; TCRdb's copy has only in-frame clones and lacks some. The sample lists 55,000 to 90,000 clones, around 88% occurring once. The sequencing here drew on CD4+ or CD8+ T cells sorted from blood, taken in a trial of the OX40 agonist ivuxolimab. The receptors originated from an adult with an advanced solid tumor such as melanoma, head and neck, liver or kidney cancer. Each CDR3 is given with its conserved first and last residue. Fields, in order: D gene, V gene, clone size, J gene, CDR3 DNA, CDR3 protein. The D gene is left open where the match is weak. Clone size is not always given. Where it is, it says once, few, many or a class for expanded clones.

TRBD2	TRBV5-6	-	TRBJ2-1	TGTGCCAGCAGCTTGGTGGCTAGCGGGAGGGCCAGGGATGAGCAGTTCTTC	CASSLVASGRARDEQFF
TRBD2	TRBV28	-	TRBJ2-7	TGTGCCAGCAGTTTAGGCGGCGGGAGGTCCTCCTACGAGCAGTACTTC	CASSLGGGRSSYEQYF
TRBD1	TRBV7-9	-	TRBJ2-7	TGTGCCAGCAGTTACAGGGGGCTGGGGGAGCAGTACTTC	CASSYRGLGEQYF
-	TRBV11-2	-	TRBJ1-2	TGTGCCAGCAGCCACTACAGGGTGGATGGCTACACCTTC	CASSHYRVDGYTF
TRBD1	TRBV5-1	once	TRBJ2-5	TGCGCCAGCAGCTTCGGGGACAGCTACCAAGAGACCCAGTACTTC	CASSFGDSYQETQYF
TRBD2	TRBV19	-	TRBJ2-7	TGTGCCAGTAGCAGGACTAGCGGGAACCACTGGGAGCAGTACTTC	CASSRTSGNHWEQYF
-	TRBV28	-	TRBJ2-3	TGTGCCAGCAGTTTCGACGAGTCCTTCACAGATACGCAGTATTTT	CASSFDESFTDTQYF
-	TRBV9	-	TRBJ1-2	TGTGCCAGCAGCGTAGCTGTGGGTTCCTATGGCTACACCTTC	CASSVAVGSYGYTF
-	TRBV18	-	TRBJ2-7	TGTGCCAGCTCAGAAAGACGGAAACCTTCCGACGAGCAGTACTTC	CASSERRKPSDEQYF
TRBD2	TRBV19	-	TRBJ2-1	TGTGCCAGTAGTACCTTACTAGCGGGGGGGTACAATGAGCAGTTCTTC	CASSTLLAGGYNEQFF
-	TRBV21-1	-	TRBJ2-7	TGTGCCAGCAGCAAAGAACTTAGGGACAGGGTTGCCTACGAGCAGTACTTC	CASSKELRDRVAYEQYF
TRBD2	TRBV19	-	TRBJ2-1	TGTGCCAGTAGTAGGGGGGGAAACAATGAGCAGTTCTTC	CASSRGGNNEQFF
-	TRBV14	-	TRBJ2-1	TGTGCCAGCAGCTCCCGGGACCCCGCCGTCAATGAGCAGTTCTTC	CASSSRDPAVNEQFF
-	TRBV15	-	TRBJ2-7	TGTGCCACCAGCAGAGATTTAGCCGTCTCCTACGAGCAGTACTTC	CATSRDLAVSYEQYF
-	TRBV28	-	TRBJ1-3	TGTGCCAGCAGTTTATGGCGGTTCTCTGGAAACACCATATATTTT	CASSLWRFSGNTIYF
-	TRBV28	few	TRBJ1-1	TGTGCCAGCAGTCCAAGGATCGGCACTGAAGCTTTCTTT	CASSPRIGTEAFF
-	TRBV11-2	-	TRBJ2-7	TGTGCCAGCAGCTTATCGTATAGCTCCTACGAGCAGTACTTC	CASSLSYSSYEQYF
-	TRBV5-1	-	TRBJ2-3	TGCGCCAGCAGCTTGGATCCGGGACACACAGATACGCAGTATTTT	CASSLDPGHTDTQYF
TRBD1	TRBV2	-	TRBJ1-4	TGTGCCAGCAGTGAGGGTCCAGGGGGCGCGGAACTGTTTTTT	CASSEGPGGAELFF
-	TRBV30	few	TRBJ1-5	TGTGCCTGGGACGGCGGTTCAGGCCAGCCCCAGCATTTT	CAWDGGSGQPQHF
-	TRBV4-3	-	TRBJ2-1	TGCGCCAGCAGCCCCGCGGACGGGAGCTCCTACAATGAGCAGTTCTTC	CASSPADGSSYNEQFF
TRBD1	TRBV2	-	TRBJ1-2	TGTGCCAGCAGTGGAAGACAGGGGCCAATCTATGGCTACACCTTC	CASSGRQGPIYGYTF
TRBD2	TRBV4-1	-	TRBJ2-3	TGCGCCAGCAGCCAGGTAGCGGGAGGGTCAGATACGCAGTATTTT	CASSQVAGGSDTQYF
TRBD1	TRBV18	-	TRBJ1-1	TGTGCCAGCTCAGGGACAGGGGACACTGAAGCTTTCTTT	CASSGTGDTEAFF
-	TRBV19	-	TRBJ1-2	TGTGCCAGTAGTCCACGGACTAACTATGGCTACACCTTC	CASSPRTNYGYTF
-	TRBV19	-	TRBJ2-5	TGTGCCAGTAGTGAACAGGGACCCGGCGAAGAGACCCAGTACTTC	CASSEQGPGEETQYF
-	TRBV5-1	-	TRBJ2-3	TGCGCCAGCAGCTTGGATCGGGGGGCGACAGATACGCAGTATTTT	CASSLDRGATDTQYF
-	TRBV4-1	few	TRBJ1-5	TGCGCCAGCAGCCAAAATTGGAGACAGCCCCAGCATTTT	CASSQNWRQPQHF
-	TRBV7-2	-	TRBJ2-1	TGTGCCAGCAGCTCCCCTAAGGCGATGCAGTTCTTC	CASSSPKAMQFF
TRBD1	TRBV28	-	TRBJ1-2	TGTGCCAGCAGTGTGACAGGGGCCATCTATGGCTACACCTTC	CASSVTGAIYGYTF
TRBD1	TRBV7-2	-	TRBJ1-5	TGTGCCAGCAGCACCCGACAGGGTCCAAATCAGCCCCAGCATTTT	CASSTRQGPNQPQHF
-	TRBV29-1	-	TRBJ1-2	TGCAGCGTCCGACATTCAGGGGGCTACACCTTC	CSVRHSGGYTF
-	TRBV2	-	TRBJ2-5	TGTGCCAGCAGTGACGTAGCACGGGAGACCCAGTACTTC	CASSDVARETQYF
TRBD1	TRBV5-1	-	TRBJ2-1	TGCGCCAGCCGCCCGAGACAGGGGAAGCCTGAGCAGTTCTTC	CASRPRQGKPEQFF
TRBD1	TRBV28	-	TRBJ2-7	TGTGCCAGCGGGCCTCGGACAGGGGTCTCCTACGAGCAGTACTTC	CASGPRTGVSYEQYF
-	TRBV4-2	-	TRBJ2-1	TGTGCCAGCAGCCAAGTGGCCGGCTACAATGAGCAGTTCTTC	CASSQVAGYNEQFF
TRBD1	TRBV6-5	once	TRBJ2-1	TGTGCCAGCAGCCACCGGGACAGGGGGAAGAATGAGCAGTTCTTC	CASSHRDRGKNEQFF